The following is a T cell receptor (beta chain) sequence with its context. Its specificity is not known. The primer mix had 60 Vbeta and 13 Jbeta primers. Sequenced by immunoSEQ multiplex PCR; TCRdb stores in-frame clones only, minus some. Among 150,000 to 200,000 clones, over 80% were seen once, and the ten largest hold 1.2% to 1.5%. The data derive from a study of cytomegalovirus exposure and HLA in healthy donors. Across the whole study: Approximately 83 million unique TCRs from HLA-typed donors were held in an early data release. Findings and caveats of the study: In a later analysis, HLA-associated TCR beta chains were more clonally expanded than equally common others.

Germline V gene lookup returns CDR1 SGHRS and CDR2 YFSETQ. The CDR3 is 17 residues long. J gave up 6 bases and V 7 bases, and 12 bases lay outside the gene matches. This receptor was obtained from a girl under 18 in good health and CMV-seropositive. V usage is TRBV5-1 and J usage is TRBJ2-3; 15 positions agree with TRBD2. The sample comprised PBMCs. The CDR3: CASVLTYGTSGRDTQYF. CDR3 nucleotides: TGCGCCAGCGTACTTACCTATGGGACTAGCGGGAGGGATACGCAGTATTTT.